Presented here are 2 T cell receptor beta chains from one specimen sequenced in a study of T cell responses to AZD1222 COVID-19 vaccine. Method: immunoSEQ multiplex PCR; TCRdb's copy keeps in-frame clones and lacks some. The data show approximately 140,000 clones, approximately 90% seen once. Sequencing was performed on peripheral blood, taken on day 0 of AZD1222 vaccination. The receptors stem from an adult in good health.

The V and J genes are TRBV6-2 or TRBV6-3 and TRBJ1-4; no definite D call. Germline V gene data show CDR1 as MNHEY and CDR2 as SVGEGT. The CDR3 length is 16 residues. V lost 0 bases and J lost 0, with 8 bases in between. In nucleotides, the CDR3 is TGTGCCAGCAGTTACTCGCCTAGTGCAACTAATGAAAAACTGTTTTTT. It translates to CASSYSPSATNEKLFF.

This chain uses TRBV28 with TRBJ1-2; D ambiguous. This CDR3 spans 12 amino acids. The germline V gene encodes CDR1 MDHEN and CDR2 SYDVKM. Trimming removed 7 bases at V and 8 bases at J, with 14 bases between. In DNA form, the CDR3 reads TGTGCCAGCACCCCGACGGTTCAGGGCTACACCTTC. It yields the protein CASTPTVQGYTF.